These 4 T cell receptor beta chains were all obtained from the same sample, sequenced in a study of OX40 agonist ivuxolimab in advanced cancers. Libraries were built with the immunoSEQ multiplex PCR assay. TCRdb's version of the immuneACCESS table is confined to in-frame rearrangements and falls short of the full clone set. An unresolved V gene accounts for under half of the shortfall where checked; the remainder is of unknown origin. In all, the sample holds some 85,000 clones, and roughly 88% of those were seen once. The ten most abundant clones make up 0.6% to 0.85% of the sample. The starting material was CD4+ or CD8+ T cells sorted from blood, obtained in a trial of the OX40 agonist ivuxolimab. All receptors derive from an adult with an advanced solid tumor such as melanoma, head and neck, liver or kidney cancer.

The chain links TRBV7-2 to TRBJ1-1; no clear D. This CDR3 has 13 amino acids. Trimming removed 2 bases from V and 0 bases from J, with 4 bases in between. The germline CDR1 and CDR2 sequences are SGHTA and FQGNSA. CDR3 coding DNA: TGTGCCAGCAGCTTAACCATGAACACTGAAGCTTTCTTT. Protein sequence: CASSLTMNTEAFF.

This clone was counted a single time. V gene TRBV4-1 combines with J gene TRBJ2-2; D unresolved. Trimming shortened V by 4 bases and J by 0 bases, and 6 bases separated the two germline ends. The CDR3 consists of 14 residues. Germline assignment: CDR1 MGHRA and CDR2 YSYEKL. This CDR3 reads CASSPRTNTGELFF. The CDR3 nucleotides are TGCGCCAGCAGCCCTAGAACGAACACCGGGGAGCTGTTTTTT.

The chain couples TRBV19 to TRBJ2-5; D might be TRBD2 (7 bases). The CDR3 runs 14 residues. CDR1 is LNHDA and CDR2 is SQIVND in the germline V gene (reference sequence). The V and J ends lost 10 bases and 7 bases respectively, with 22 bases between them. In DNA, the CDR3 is TGTGCCACAATGAGAGGGGGGGCCCCGCCGACCCAGTACTTC. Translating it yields CATMRGGAPPTQYF.

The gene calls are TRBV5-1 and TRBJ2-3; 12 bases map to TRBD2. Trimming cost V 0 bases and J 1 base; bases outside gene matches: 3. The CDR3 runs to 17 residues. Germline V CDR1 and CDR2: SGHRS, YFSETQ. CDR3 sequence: CASSLGLAGARTDTQYF. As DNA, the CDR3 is TGCGCCAGCAGCTTGGGACTAGCGGGGGCCCGCACAGATACGCAGTATTTT.